This T cell receptor (beta chain) was sequenced for a study of shared clonotypes between healthy human individuals. Adult donors, all healthy and HIV-negative, had no recent acute infections or vaccinations. The donors were all Caucasian adults (living in Nashville, Tennessee). The germline gives CDR1 SGHDT, CDR2 YYEEEE. V dropped 3 bases and J dropped 5; count of bases not matched to a gene: 4. The CDR3 contains 14 residues. The repertoire was sequenced with immunoSEQ multiplex PCR; TCRdb's copy has only in-frame clones and lacks some. The data contain 2,500,000 or so clones, just under 95% of them singletons.

This TCR was recovered from a man aged 18 to 30 in good health. Some clones in this sample may be carry-over from other donors' samples. What was sequenced was naive CD4+ T cells from PBMCs. Subset given: CD45RA+ positively selected. The chain links TRBV5-6 to TRBJ1-2; 10 bases map to TRBD1. The CDR3 region has the DNA TGTGCCAGCAGCTGGGACAGGGGAGGATATGGCTACACCTTC. This encodes CASSWDRGGYGYTF.